This is a list of T cell receptor beta chains from one sample in a study of cytomegalovirus exposure and HLA in healthy donors. TCRdb keeps only in-frame clones here, not all; method: immunoSEQ multiplex PCR. The sample has fewer than 350,000 clones, approximately 90% seen once. Sequencing used PBMCs. These receptors all stem from a woman younger than 35 in good health and CMV-seronegative. Each CDR3 is given with its conserved first and last residue. Fields, in order: D gene, J gene, V gene, clone size, CDR3 DNA, CDR3 protein. D genes are given only for firm matches. Size tells how often a clone was seen (once, few, many) or the class of an expanded clone, and some rows leave it out.

D: .; J: TRBJ2-5; V: TRBV30; size: .; DNA: TGTGCCTGGAGCGGGGGTTTAGCAGAGACCCAGTACTTC; CDR3: CAWSGGLAETQYF
D: TRBD1; J: TRBJ2-7; V: TRBV9; size: .; DNA: TGTGCCAGCAGCGTAGCGGGACAGGGGAGCGAGCAGTACTTC; CDR3: CASSVAGQGSEQYF
D: .; J: TRBJ1-1; V: TRBV6-6; size: .; DNA: TGTGCCAGCAGTAAAACCCGGGTCGGGGACACTGAAGCTTTCTTT; CDR3: CASSKTRVGDTEAFF
D: TRBD1; J: TRBJ1-6; V: TRBV7-9; size: .; DNA: TGTGCCAGCAGCTCCGGACAGGGGCGGAATTCACCCCTCCACTTT; CDR3: CASSSGQGRNSPLHF
D: .; J: TRBJ2-7; V: TRBV30; size: .; DNA: TGTGCCTGGGGAGGCTCGAGCTACGAGCAGTACTTC; CDR3: CAWGGSSYEQYF
D: .; J: TRBJ1-2; V: TRBV6-5; size: .; DNA: TGTGCCAGCAGCCACGGAGCCGCCTATGGCTACACCTTC; CDR3: CASSHGAAYGYTF
D: TRBD1; J: TRBJ1-1; V: TRBV19; size: .; DNA: TGTGCCAGTAGTATAGAAGGGTGGACAGGGATAACTACTGAAGCTTTCTTT; CDR3: CASSIEGWTGITTEAFF
D: TRBD1; J: TRBJ1-5; V: TRBV10-2; size: .; DNA: TGCGCCAGCGGCGAACAGGGGGGCAATCAGCCCCAGCATTTT; CDR3: CASGEQGGNQPQHF
D: .; J: TRBJ1-1; V: TRBV23-1; size: .; DNA: TGCGCCAGCAGTCCTCCACTACTGGCCGCTTTCTTT; CDR3: CASSPPLLAAFF
D: TRBD2; J: TRBJ2-1; V: TRBV2; size: .; DNA: TGTGCCAGCAGGACTAGCGGGGGGGCGGGTGAGCAGTTCTTC; CDR3: CASRTSGGAGEQFF
D: .; J: TRBJ1-1; V: TRBV6-1; size: .; DNA: TGTGCCAGCAACCGACAGGCTCTAAACACTGAAGCTTTCTTT; CDR3: CASNRQALNTEAFF
D: .; J: TRBJ1-1; V: TRBV19; size: .; DNA: TGTGCCAGTAGTAGCGGTTATGCGATGAACACTGAAGCTTTCTTT; CDR3: CASSSGYAMNTEAFF
D: .; J: TRBJ2-7; V: TRBV14; size: .; DNA: TGTGCCAGCAGCCCCAGGGTCCTCTACGAGCAGTACTTC; CDR3: CASSPRVLYEQYF
D: TRBD2; J: TRBJ2-3; V: TRBV6-1; size: .; DNA: TGTGCCAGCAGTGAGAAAGCGGGGGCCTCCACAGATACGCAGTATTTT; CDR3: CASSEKAGASTDTQYF
D: .; J: TRBJ2-1; V: TRBV11-2; size: .; DNA: TGTGCCAGCAGCTTAAATCCACTGAATGAGCAGTTCTTC; CDR3: CASSLNPLNEQFF
D: .; J: TRBJ1-1; V: TRBV4-1; size: .; DNA: TGCGCCAGCAGCCAAGTTACGGGAGTGAACACTGAAGCTTTCTTT; CDR3: CASSQVTGVNTEAFF
D: .; J: TRBJ1-1; V: TRBV6-1; size: .; DNA: TGTGCCAGCAGTGTGTCCAGGGAGGGGAACACTGAAGCTTTCTTT; CDR3: CASSVSREGNTEAFF
D: .; J: TRBJ2-7; V: TRBV7-9; size: .; DNA: TGTTCCAGCAGCTCGGGACAACACTACGAGCAGTACTTC; CDR3: CSSSSGQHYEQYF
D: TRBD1; J: TRBJ2-2; V: TRBV11-2; size: .; DNA: TGTGCCAGCAGCTGGGGACAGGGCGCGAACACCGGGGAGCTGTTTTTT; CDR3: CASSWGQGANTGELFF
D: TRBD1; J: TRBJ2-7; V: TRBV27; size: .; DNA: TGTGCCAGCAGTTTCTCCGGGGACAGATTCTCCTACGAGCAGTACTTC; CDR3: CASSFSGDRFSYEQYF
D: .; J: TRBJ2-7; V: TRBV4-1; size: .; DNA: TGCGCCAGCAGCCAGAACAGTAATCCCTACGAGCAGTACTTC; CDR3: CASSQNSNPYEQYF
D: .; J: TRBJ2-2; V: TRBV5-1; size: once; DNA: TGCGCCAGCAGCTTGGCCGCAGGGGCCACGGAGCTGTTTTTT; CDR3: CASSLAAGATELFF
D: TRBD1; J: TRBJ1-5; V: TRBV10-1; size: .; DNA: TGCGCCAGCGGGACAGGGAATCAGCCCCAGCATTTT; CDR3: CASGTGNQPQHF
D: .; J: TRBJ1-3; V: TRBV9; size: once; DNA: TGTGCCAGCAGCGTAAAACTGGGCGCCAACTCTGGAAACACCATATATTTT; CDR3: CASSVKLGANSGNTIYF
D: .; J: TRBJ1-2; V: TRBV15; size: .; DNA: TGTGCCACCTCTAGTAATTACGGCTACACCTTC; CDR3: CATSSNYGYTF
D: .; J: TRBJ1-4; V: TRBV12-5; size: .; DNA: TGTGCTAGTGGTTTCACGGGGGTCGAAAAACTGTTTTTT; CDR3: CASGFTGVEKLFF
D: .; J: TRBJ2-3; V: TRBV5-4; size: .; DNA: TGTGCCAGCAGCTCGGACAGTAGCACAGATACGCAGTATTTT; CDR3: CASSSDSSTDTQYF
D: TRBD1; J: TRBJ2-7; V: TRBV19; size: once; DNA: TGTGCCAGTAGTACGAACCCGGGACAGGGTTGGGGCGAGCAGTACTTC; CDR3: CASSTNPGQGWGEQYF
D: TRBD1; J: TRBJ1-1; V: TRBV9; size: .; DNA: TGTGCCAGCAGCGCTGAGGGGACAGGGTCAGCTTTCTTT; CDR3: CASSAEGTGSAFF
D: TRBD1; J: TRBJ1-1; V: TRBV2; size: .; DNA: TGTGCCAGCAGTGACTACGGACAGGGGAGGACTGAAGCTTTCTTT; CDR3: CASSDYGQGRTEAFF
D: TRBD2; J: TRBJ2-1; V: TRBV6-5; size: .; DNA: TGTGCCAGCAGTTCTACTAGCGGGGGACACAATGAGCAGTTCTTC; CDR3: CASSSTSGGHNEQFF
D: .; J: TRBJ2-6; V: TRBV6-6; size: .; DNA: TGTGCCAGCAGTTACATCCGAACAGTCGGGGCCAACGTCCTGACTTTC; CDR3: CASSYIRTVGANVLTF
D: TRBD1; J: TRBJ2-7; V: TRBV6-1; size: .; DNA: TGTGCCAGCAGTGTGTTACAGGGGGCGCCCTACGAGCAGTACTTC; CDR3: CASSVLQGAPYEQYF
D: TRBD1; J: TRBJ2-7; V: TRBV7-8; size: .; DNA: TGTGCCAGCAGAAACCCGGGACAGGGGGCTCGGGAGCAGTACTTC; CDR3: CASRNPGQGAREQYF
D: .; J: TRBJ2-3; V: TRBV2; size: .; DNA: TGTGCCAGCAGTTCCACAAAATCTAGCACAGATACGCAGTATTTT; CDR3: CASSSTKSSTDTQYF
D: .; J: TRBJ2-3; V: TRBV19; size: .; DNA: TGTGCCAGTACTCCGGGTGCGGCATCAGATACGCAGTATTTT; CDR3: CASTPGAASDTQYF
D: TRBD1; J: TRBJ1-3; V: TRBV18; size: .; DNA: TGTGCCAGCTCAACGGTTCCGGGACAGGCCGGAAACACCATATATTTT; CDR3: CASSTVPGQAGNTIYF
D: TRBD1; J: TRBJ1-2; V: TRBV7-9; size: once; DNA: TGTTCCAGCAGCCGTACTGGGACAGCGTATGGCTACACCTTC; CDR3: CSSSRTGTAYGYTF
D: TRBD2; J: TRBJ2-7; V: TRBV5-4; size: .; DNA: TGTGCCAGCAGCTTGGGGGTAGCGGGGGGGAGAAACGAGCAGTACTTC; CDR3: CASSLGVAGGRNEQYF
D: TRBD2; J: TRBJ2-1; V: TRBV9; size: .; DNA: TGTGCCAGCAGCGCCTCCGGGACTAGCGACAATGAGCAGTTCTTC; CDR3: CASSASGTSDNEQFF
D: TRBD2; J: TRBJ2-7; V: TRBV5-1; size: .; DNA: TGCGCCAGCAGCTTGGGAGGACTAGCGGGGGTCTACGAGCAGTACTTC; CDR3: CASSLGGLAGVYEQYF
D: TRBD2; J: TRBJ2-1; V: TRBV5-4; size: .; DNA: TGTGCCAGCAGCCTGAGACTAGCGACGTACAATGAGCAGTTCTTC; CDR3: CASSLRLATYNEQFF
D: .; J: TRBJ1-5; V: TRBV27; size: once; DNA: TGTGCCAGCGGCCCCCAGCATTTT; CDR3: CASGPQHF
D: .; J: TRBJ1-1; V: TRBV5-1; size: .; DNA: TGCGCCACGGGACTTCTGCGAAACACTGAAGCTTTCTTT; CDR3: CATGLLRNTEAFF
D: TRBD2; J: TRBJ2-2; V: TRBV6-6; size: .; DNA: TGTGCCAGTCGGGGGGGGAACACCGGGGAGCTGTTTTTT; CDR3: CASRGGNTGELFF
D: .; J: TRBJ2-3; V: TRBV6-6; size: .; DNA: TGTGCCAGCAGTTACAGCTTCTCTAGCACAGATACGCAGTATTTT; CDR3: CASSYSFSSTDTQYF
D: .; J: TRBJ2-7; V: TRBV2; size: once; DNA: TGTGCCAGCAGTGATAGGTTCAAGGGGACCTACGAGCAGTACTTC; CDR3: CASSDRFKGTYEQYF
D: TRBD1; J: TRBJ1-3; V: TRBV19; size: .; DNA: TGTGCCAGTAGTTATGACAGGGGCGAAGGAAACACCATATATTTT; CDR3: CASSYDRGEGNTIYF
D: .; J: TRBJ1-1; V: TRBV21-1; size: .; DNA: TGTGCCAGCAGCAAAGCCTCGAACACTGAAGCTTTCTTT; CDR3: CASSKASNTEAFF
D: .; J: TRBJ2-7; V: TRBV11-2; size: few; DNA: TGTGCCAGCAGATCATGGAAACGGAGCTCCTACGAGCAGTACTTC; CDR3: CASRSWKRSSYEQYF